This T cell receptor (beta chain) originates from a study of shared clonotypes between healthy human individuals. Every subset's genomic DNA went evenly onto several immunoSEQ plates. Produced via immunoSEQ multiplex PCR; TCRdb's table is partial and in-frame only. The repertoire has roughly 1.5 million clones, approximately 98% of them found once; the top ten carry approximately 0.45%. This clone was observed a single time. Other DNA sequences from this sample encode an identical CDR3 as well. Germline assignment: CDR1 MDHEN and CDR2 SYDVKM. V was trimmed by 5 bases and J by 0 bases, leaving 2 bases between them. The CDR3 has 12 residues.

The rearrangement joins TRBV28 to TRBJ1-5; no definite D call. The receptor was isolated from a man aged 25-45 years in good health. The sequenced sample was naive CD4+ T cells sorted from blood. The subset denotes: CD45RA+ positively selected. DNA of the CDR3: TGTGCCAGCAGTGGTAGCAATCAGCCCCAGCATTTT. Its translation is CASSGSNQPQHF. Filled out from reference TRBV28 and TRBJ1-5, the complete variable domain reads DVKVTQSSRYLVKRTGEKVFLECVQDMDHENMFWYRQDPGLGLRLIYFSYDVKMKEKGDIPEGYSVSREKKERFSLILESASTNQTSMYLCASSGSNQPQHFGDGTRLSIL.